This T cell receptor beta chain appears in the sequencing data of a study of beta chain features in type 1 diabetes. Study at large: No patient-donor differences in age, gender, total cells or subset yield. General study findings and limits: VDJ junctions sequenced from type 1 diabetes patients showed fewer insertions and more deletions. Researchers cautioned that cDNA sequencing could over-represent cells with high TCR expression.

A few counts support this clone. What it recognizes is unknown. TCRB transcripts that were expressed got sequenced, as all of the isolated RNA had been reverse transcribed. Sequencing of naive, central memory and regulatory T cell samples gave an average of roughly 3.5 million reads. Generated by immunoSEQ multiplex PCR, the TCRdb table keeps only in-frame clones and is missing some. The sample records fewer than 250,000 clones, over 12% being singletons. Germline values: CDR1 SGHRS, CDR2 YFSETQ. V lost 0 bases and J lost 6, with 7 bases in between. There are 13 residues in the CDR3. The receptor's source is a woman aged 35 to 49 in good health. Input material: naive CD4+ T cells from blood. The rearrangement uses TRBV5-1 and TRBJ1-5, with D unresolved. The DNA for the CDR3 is TGCGCCAGCAGCTTGGGGGAGGCTCAGCCCCAGCATTTT. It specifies CASSLGEAQPQHF.